This T cell receptor (beta chain) was documented in a study of blood T cells in healthy people across ages (dated by TCRdb to between 2015 and 2016). At the level of the whole study: Template switching captured roughly one uniquely barcoded TCR beta cDNA molecule per two T cells in model experiments. Using deep sequencing normalized with unique cDNA molecular identifiers, the study measured how TCR beta repertoire diversity changes with age. Donors were grouped into four age groups: young (average about 15 years), middle-aged (roughly 38), aged (roughly 62) and long-lived (over 80). To avoid experimental bias, donors of different ages were spread randomly across the sequencing lanes. For two donors (one aged 18 to 29 and one aged 80 or older), the study analyzed two additional independent replicas of 1 million unique cDNA reads from the same blood draw.

Systemically healthy Caucasian individuals from Russia, about 38 in total and aged about 6 to 95 years, were included as donors. Around 9.9 milliliters of peripheral blood were collected from each donor into EDTA-treated Vacutainer tubes. PBMCs were isolated by Ficoll-Paque density-gradient centrifugation, with at least 6.5 million obtained per sample. Total RNA, at least 6 micrograms per sample, was extracted from PBMCs with Trizol reagent. The percentages of naive CD45RAhigh/CD27high T cells were determined by flow cytometry on a PBMC aliquot from every donor. The protocol used for the library was 5' RACE. The run used an Illumina HiSeq 2500. A second about 6 to 11 cycle PCR used a sample-barcoded 5' primer and a J-beta primer mix. Each TCR beta cDNA molecule received a unique molecular identifier from a template-switch 5' adaptor carrying 12 random nucleotides. Each sample yielded at least 3 million CDR3-containing paired-end reads. The Mint cDNA synthesis kit, primed by a TRBC-specific oligonucleotide, was used to synthesize first-strand cDNA from all RNA. After uracil-DNA glycosylase treatment, a first 18-cycle PCR used universal primers M1SS and BC2_uni_R on all cDNA. Processing in the source paper ran as follows. Normalization of each sample was performed by random selection of 1 million high-quality reads, each carrying a distinct molecular identifier. Reads with shared molecular identifiers were discarded instead of being binned into consensus sequences. MiTCR, run with a Q25 quality threshold and the strictest error-elimination algorithm, handled CDR3 identification, clonotype clustering and error correction. A nonparametric unseen species model with Euler transformation was used to estimate lower-bound total TCR beta diversity. The public reads were reprocessed in TCRdb via fastp at Q25 and MiXCR, keeping in-frame beta chains. A single entry per CDR3 protein holds the most common genes and DNA from its merged rows. TCRdb's processing, not the authors' own work, is the source of the V and J calls. Across this sample there are 1,300,000 or so distinct CDR3 sequences, with approximately 63% seen only once. Of the sample, approximately 7% is held by the ten largest clones.

This clonotype was seen at least ten times. There is no known antigen for this receptor. No base-level quality is on record; no much larger clone is a single base apart. The junction shows trimming of 7 bases on V and 3 bases on J, plus 21 bases between the germline ends. Based on the germline V gene, the CDR1 and CDR2 sequences are MNHEY and SVGEGT. Taken from cysteine to phenylalanine, the CDR3 has 17 residues. Only the CDR3 DNA stays, 51 bases, in frame from base 1. Overall study results and their limits: Conclusive comparison of naive and antigen-experienced compartments was prevented by the profiling of bulk unsorted PBMCs. Observed TCR beta diversity per million T cells fell roughly linearly with age, and a significant reduction was already apparent by age roughly 41. The long-lived group showed more naive CD4+ T cells, fewer expanded clones and increased TCR diversity than the aged group, suggesting age selection. Estimates of total diversity based on one million sequenced T cells were regarded as lower bounds and as underestimates. The percentage of naive T cells measured by flow cytometry correlated strongly with observed TCR beta diversity. Because the CMV infection status of the donors was unknown, age-related changes in expanded clonotypes may potentially have been confounded.

Source material: blood. The receptor was isolated from a young man in good health. The chain was built from TRBV6-2 or TRBV6-3 and TRBJ2-2; the D gene is possibly TRBD1, with 7 bases matching. CDR3 protein: CASTKAGGGAYTGELFF. The DNA sequence reads TGTGCCAGCACCAAAGCAGGAGGGGGCGCCTACACCGGGGAGCTGTTTTTT.